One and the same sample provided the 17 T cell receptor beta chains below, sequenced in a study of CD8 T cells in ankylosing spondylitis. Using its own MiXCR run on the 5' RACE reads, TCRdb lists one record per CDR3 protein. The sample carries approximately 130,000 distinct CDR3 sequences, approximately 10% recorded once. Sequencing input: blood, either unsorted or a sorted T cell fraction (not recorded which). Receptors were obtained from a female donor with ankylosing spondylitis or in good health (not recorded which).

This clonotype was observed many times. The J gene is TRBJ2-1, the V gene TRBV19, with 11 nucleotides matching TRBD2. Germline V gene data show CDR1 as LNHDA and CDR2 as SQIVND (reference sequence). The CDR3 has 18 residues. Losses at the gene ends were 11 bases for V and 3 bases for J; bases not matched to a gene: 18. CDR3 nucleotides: TGTGCCCACATCGAGAGGCTAGCGGGAGGAAGGGACTACAATGAGCAGTTCTTC. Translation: CAHIERLAGGRDYNEQFF.

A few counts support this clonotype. The CDR3 DNA follows: TGTGCCAGCAGTGAACCTCTCGGGAACACTGAAGCTTTCTTT. Translating it yields CASSEPLGNTEAFF. The gene calls are TRBV25-1 and TRBJ1-1; D gene uncertain. This CDR3 has 14 amino acids. Germline-derived CDR1 and CDR2 are MGHDK and SYGVNS. V was trimmed by 2 bases and J by 1 base, leaving 8 bases between them.

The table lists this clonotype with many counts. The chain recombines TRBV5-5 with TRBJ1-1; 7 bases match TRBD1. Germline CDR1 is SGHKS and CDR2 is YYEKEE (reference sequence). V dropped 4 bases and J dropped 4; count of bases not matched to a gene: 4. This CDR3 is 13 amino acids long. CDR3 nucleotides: TGTGCCAGCAGCCCAGACAGGGCCACTGAAGCTTTCTTT. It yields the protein CASSPDRATEAFF. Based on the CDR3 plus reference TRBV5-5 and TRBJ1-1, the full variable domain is DAGVTQSPTHLIKTRGQQVTLRCSPISGHKSVSWYQQVLGQGPQFIFQYYEKEERGRGNFPDRFSARQFPNYSSELNVNALLLGDSALYLCASSPDRATEAFFGQGTRLTVV.

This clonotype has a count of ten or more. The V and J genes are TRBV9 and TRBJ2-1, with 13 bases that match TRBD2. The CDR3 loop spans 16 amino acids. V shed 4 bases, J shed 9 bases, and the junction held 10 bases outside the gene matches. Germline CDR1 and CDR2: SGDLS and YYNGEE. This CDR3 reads CASSYPGLAGTSEQFF. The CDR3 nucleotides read TGTGCCAGCAGCTACCCGGGACTAGCGGGGACATCTGAGCAGTTCTTC.

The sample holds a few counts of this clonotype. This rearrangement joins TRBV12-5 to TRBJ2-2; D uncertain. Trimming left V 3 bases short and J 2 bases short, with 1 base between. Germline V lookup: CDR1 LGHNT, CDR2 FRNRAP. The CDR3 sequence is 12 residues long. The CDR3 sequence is CASGLNTGELFF. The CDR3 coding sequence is TGTGCTAGTGGTTTAAACACCGGGGAGCTGTTTTTT.

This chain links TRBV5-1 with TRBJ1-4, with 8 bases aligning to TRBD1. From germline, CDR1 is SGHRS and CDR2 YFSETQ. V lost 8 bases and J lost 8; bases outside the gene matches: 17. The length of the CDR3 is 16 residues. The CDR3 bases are TGCGCCAGTAGCCTTGGGACAGGAGGAATTAAGGAAAAACTGTTTTTT. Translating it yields CASSLGTGGIKEKLFF.

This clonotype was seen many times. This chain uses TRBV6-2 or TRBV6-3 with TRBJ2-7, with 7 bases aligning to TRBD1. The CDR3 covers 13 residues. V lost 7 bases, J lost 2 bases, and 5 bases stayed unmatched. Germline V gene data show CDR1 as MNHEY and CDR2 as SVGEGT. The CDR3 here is CASNLQGAYEQYF. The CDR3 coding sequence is TGTGCCAGCAACCTCCAGGGGGCCTACGAGCAGTACTTC.

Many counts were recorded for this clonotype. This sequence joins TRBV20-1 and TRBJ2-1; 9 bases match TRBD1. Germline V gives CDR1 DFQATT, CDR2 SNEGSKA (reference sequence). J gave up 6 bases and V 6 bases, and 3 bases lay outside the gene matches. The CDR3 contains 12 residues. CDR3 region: CSAGQGFNEQFF. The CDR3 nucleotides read TGCAGTGCCGGACAGGGGTTCAATGAGCAGTTCTTC.

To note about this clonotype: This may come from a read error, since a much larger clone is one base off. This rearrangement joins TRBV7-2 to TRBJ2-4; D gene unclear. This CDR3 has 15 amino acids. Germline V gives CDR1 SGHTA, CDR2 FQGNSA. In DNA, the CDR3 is TGTGCCAGCAGCAGCAAGGACCGTGCCAAAAACAATCAGTACTTC. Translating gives CASSSKDRAKNNQYF.

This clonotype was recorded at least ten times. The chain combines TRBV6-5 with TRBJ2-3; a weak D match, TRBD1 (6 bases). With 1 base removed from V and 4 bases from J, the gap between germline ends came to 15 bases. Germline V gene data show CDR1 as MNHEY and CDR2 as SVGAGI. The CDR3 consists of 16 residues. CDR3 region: CASSYWTDRGPDTQYF. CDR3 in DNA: TGTGCCAGCAGTTACTGGACAGACCGAGGGCCAGATACGCAGTATTTT.

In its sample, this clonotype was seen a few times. CDR3 nucleotide sequence: TGCAGCGGTCACCCGGTATCGTGGTATGGCTACACCTTC. This codes for CSGHPVSWYGYTF. This chain uses TRBV29-1 with TRBJ1-2; D is unresolved. Germline V gene sequence: CDR1 SQVTM, CDR2 ANQGSEA. The CDR3 has 13 residues. V lost 7 bases to trimming and J lost 5 bases, with 17 bases between them.

As DNA, the CDR3 is TGTGCCAGTAGAAGGACAGGCGATGCCTACGAGCAGTACTTC. Amino acid sequence: CASRRTGDAYEQYF. This chain links TRBV19 with TRBJ2-7; TRBD1 agrees at 7 bases. In germline, CDR1 is LNHDA, CDR2 SQIVND (reference sequence). The ends lost 6 bases at V and 2 bases at J; junction bases unmatched: 7. This CDR3 contains 14 residues.

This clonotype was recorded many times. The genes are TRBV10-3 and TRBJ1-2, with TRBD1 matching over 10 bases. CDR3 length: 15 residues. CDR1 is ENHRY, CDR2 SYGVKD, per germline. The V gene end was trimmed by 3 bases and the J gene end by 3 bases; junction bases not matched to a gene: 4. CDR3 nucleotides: TGTGCCATCAGTGAAGGGACAGGGGTACACTATGGCTACACCTTC. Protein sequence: CAISEGTGVHYGYTF.

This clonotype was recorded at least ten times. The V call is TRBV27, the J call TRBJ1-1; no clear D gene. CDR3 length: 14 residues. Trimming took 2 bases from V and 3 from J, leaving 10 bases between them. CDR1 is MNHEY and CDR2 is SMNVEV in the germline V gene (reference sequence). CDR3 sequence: CASSLGGSDTEAFF. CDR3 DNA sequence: TGTGCCAGCAGTTTAGGAGGGTCGGACACTGAAGCTTTCTTT.

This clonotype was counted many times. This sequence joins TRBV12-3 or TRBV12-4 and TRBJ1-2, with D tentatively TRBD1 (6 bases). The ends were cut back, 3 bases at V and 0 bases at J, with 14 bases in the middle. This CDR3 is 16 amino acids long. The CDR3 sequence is CASSFLTGGTNYGYTF. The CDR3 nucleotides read TGTGCCAGCAGTTTTTTGACAGGAGGGACTAACTATGGCTACACCTTC.

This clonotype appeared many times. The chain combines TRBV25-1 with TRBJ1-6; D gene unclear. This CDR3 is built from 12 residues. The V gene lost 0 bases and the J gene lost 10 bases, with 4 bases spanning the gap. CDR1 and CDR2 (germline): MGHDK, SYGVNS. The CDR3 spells CASSEYGSPLHF. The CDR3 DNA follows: TGTGCCAGCAGTGAATATGGGTCACCCCTCCACTTT.

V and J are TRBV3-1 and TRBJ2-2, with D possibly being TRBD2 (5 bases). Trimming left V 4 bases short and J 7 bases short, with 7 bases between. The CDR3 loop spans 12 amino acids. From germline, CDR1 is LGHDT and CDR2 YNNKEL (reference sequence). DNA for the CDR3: TGTGCCAGCAGCCGGGGAGACGGGGAGCTGTTTTTT. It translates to CASSRGDGELFF.